This T cell receptor beta chain appears in the sequencing data of a study of blood T cell repertoires in COVID-19. The CDR3 runs to 15 residues. Per the germline V gene, CDR1 is SGHRS and CDR2 is YFSETQ. The V and J ends lost 4 bases and 7 bases, in that order; junction bases with no gene match: 14. Sequencing used immunoSEQ multiplex PCR; TCRdb keeps in-frame clones, though not all of them. The sample records 200,000 to 300,000 clones, around 87% being singletons. Sequencing used peripheral blood. The receptor comes from a woman aged 50 to 65 with acute or convalescent COVID-19. V usage is TRBV5-1 and J usage is TRBJ2-7, with TRBD2 identical over 7 bases. CDR3 DNA sequence: TGCGCCAGCAGCGAAGTGGGGGAGGGCCGTAGTGAGCAGTACTTC. This sequence encodes CASSEVGEGRSEQYF.